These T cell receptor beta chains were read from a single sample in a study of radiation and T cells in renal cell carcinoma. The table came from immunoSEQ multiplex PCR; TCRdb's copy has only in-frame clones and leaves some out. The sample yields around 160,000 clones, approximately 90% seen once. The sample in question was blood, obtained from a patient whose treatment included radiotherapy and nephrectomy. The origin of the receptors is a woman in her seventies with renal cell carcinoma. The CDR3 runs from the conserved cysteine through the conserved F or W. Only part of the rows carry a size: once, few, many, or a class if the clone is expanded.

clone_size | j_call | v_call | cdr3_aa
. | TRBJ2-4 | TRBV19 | CASSAPIDGRIQYF
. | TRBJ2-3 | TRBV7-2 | CASSLSVEYTQYF
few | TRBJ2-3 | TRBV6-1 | CASSDSGGGTDTQYF
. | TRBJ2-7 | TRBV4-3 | CASSQESRRGLYEQYF
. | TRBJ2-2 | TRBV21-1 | CARIKTGELFF
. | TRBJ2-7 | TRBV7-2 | CASSFKDGPSYEQYF
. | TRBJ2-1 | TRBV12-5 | CASGLVQGRSSYNEQFF
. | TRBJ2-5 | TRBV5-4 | CAIAYSGAQETQYF
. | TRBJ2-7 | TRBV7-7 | CASSTVGQGDVFEQYF
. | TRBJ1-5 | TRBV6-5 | CASSYSGLQPQHF
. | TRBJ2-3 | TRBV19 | CASSVLWGTDTQYF
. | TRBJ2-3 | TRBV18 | CASSRKEVPRGDTQYF
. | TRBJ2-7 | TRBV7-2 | CASSLGGGTVYEQYF
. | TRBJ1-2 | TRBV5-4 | CASSSDADFFYGYTF
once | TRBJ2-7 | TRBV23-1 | CASSQNSGTGCHEQYF
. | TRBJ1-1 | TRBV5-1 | CASSSQGRNTEAFF
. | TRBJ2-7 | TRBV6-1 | CASSEARGLGEQYF
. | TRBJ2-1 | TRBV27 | CASSDGSPYNEQFF
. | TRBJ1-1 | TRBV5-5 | CASSVQGAGTEAFF
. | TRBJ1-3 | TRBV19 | CASSIADSGNTIYF
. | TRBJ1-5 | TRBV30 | CAWRDPRGPQPQHF
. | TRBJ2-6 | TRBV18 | CASSTGQGAGANVLTF
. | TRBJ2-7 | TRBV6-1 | CASSEVHSHEQYF
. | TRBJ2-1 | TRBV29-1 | CSGQGLYNEQFF
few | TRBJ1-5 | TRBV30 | CAWDRDNQPQHF
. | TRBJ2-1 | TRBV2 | CASRMDRSNEQFF
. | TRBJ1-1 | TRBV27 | CASSFTPNTEAFF
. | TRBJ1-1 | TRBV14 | CASSRGYKQVMNTEAFF
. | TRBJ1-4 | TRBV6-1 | CASREQGGANEKLFF
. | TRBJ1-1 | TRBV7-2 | CASSPGGAPEAFF
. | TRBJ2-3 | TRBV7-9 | CASSSRNPPRTLHYF
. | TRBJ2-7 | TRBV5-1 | CASSLQGTIYEQYF
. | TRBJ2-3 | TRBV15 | CATSNRGGLTDTQYF
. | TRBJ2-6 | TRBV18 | CASSPPGAGSGANVLTF
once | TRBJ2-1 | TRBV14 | CASSHRLAAPVPLNEQFF
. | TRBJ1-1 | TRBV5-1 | CASSQADRNTEAFF
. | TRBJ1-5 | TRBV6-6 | CASTDGGYQPQHF
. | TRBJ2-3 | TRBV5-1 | CASSLEGQGGHTQYF
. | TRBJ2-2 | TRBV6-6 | CASTREGANTGELFF
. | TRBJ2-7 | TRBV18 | CASSPPGPPGEQYF
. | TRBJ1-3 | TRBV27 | CASRRQGASGNTIYF
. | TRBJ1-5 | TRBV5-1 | CASSADPGVQPQHF